The clone carrying this TCR beta chain has just a few counts. Its antigen is undetermined. The V gene lost 2 bases and the J gene lost 0 bases, with 18 bases spanning the gap. Germline V lookup: CDR1 SGHVS, CDR2 FQNEAQ. This CDR3 is built from 18 residues. Making use of molecular barcodes, quantitative 5'-RACE generated TCR beta libraries. MiXCR, run by TCRdb on the 5' RACE reads, gives a single entry per CDR3 protein. The table lists 750,000 to 850,000 distinct CDR3 sequences, 12% of them singletons, with roughly 0.51% in the top ten. The data were taken from a study of CD8 T cells in ankylosing spondylitis. Points from the study as a whole: Disease-linked clones were CD8+ and relatively rare in peripheral blood. Enrichment of disease-linked clones was reportedly significant in matched ankylosing spondylitis synovial fluid. There was a TCR beta motif, made of several highly homologous variants, that appeared characteristic of ankylosing spondylitis blood.

The source of this sequence is a male donor with ankylosing spondylitis. The source material was blood, either unsorted or a sorted T cell fraction (not recorded which). The rearrangement joins TRBV7-8 to TRBJ2-3; tentative D call: TRBD2 (6 bases). In nucleotides, the CDR3 is TGTGCCAGCAGCTTATTTCTCTTGAGGCGGGGTAGCACAGATACGCAGTATTTT. Residues: CASSLFLLRRGSTDTQYF.